A selection of T cell receptor beta chains follows, all from one sample in a study of identical twins. TCRdb re-called the 5' RACE reads through MiXCR, storing one row per CDR3 protein. The top ten hold around 1% of the sample, which has 500,000 or so distinct CDR3 sequences, 20% to 25% seen once. This sample also belongs to another study, concerning T cells expressing NK-cell markers.

Input material: CD4+ T cells sorted from blood. The receptor set was obtained from a woman younger than 30 in good health. CDR3s include the opening cysteine and the closing phenylalanine or tryptophan. Fields, in order: J gene, V gene, D gene, clone size, CDR3 protein, CDR3 DNA. A D gene is named only where the DNA matches it firmly. Clone sizes are given selectively: once, few, many, or a class where the clone is expanded.

TRBJ1-4 | TRBV3-1 | NA | NA | CASSQASSNEKLFF | TGTGCCAGCAGCCAAGCCAGTTCCAATGAAAAACTGTTTTTT
TRBJ2-7 | TRBV15 | TRBD1 | NA | CATSVRDSNYEQYF | TGTGCCACCAGCGTCCGGGACAGTAACTATGAGCAGTACTTC
TRBJ2-1 | TRBV2 | TRBD1 | NA | CASTRDRVDEQFF | TGTGCCAGCACCCGGGACAGGGTTGATGAGCAGTTCTTC
TRBJ1-4 | TRBV20-1 | NA | NA | CSARVQGVGEKLFF | TGCAGTGCGCGCGTACAGGGTGTTGGTGAAAAACTGTTTTTT
TRBJ1-2 | TRBV6-5 | TRBD1 | few | CASSYKGGQVGGYYGYTF | TGTGCCAGCAGTTACAAGGGGGGACAGGTCGGGGGTTATTATGGCTACACCTTC
TRBJ2-1 | TRBV6-2/TRBV6-3 | NA | NA | CASSSRSTNNEQFF | TGTGCCAGCAGTTCCCGGAGCACGAACAATGAGCAGTTCTTC
TRBJ2-1 | TRBV7-9 | TRBD1 | NA | CASSLVGRGYNEQFF | TGTGCCAGCAGCTTAGTTGGCAGGGGGTACAATGAGCAGTTCTTC
TRBJ1-2 | TRBV20-1 | TRBD1 | NA | CSAILFRDRAMGNYGYTF | TGCAGTGCTATCTTATTCCGGGACAGGGCCATGGGGAACTATGGCTACACCTTC
TRBJ2-2 | TRBV20-1 | TRBD1 | NA | CSASTSRGLDGELFF | TGCAGTGCTAGTACAAGCAGGGGGCTAGACGGGGAGCTTTTTTTT
TRBJ2-1 | TRBV5-1 | NA | few | CASSPRSGPGDYEQFF | TGCGCCAGCAGCCCGCGATCTGGTCCGGGGGACTATGAGCAGTTCTTC
TRBJ2-1 | TRBV6-1 | NA | NA | CASIRVVQGYEQFF | TGTGCCAGCATTCGTGTAGTCCAGGGCTATGAGCAGTTCTTC
TRBJ2-2 | TRBV10-1 | NA | once | CASSLSFAGELFF | TGCGCCAGCAGTTTGAGTTTCGCCGGGGAGCTGTTTTTT
TRBJ2-3 | TRBV6-5 | NA | NA | CASSSPHDWDTQYF | TGTGCCAGCAGTTCCCCGCATGATTGGGATACGCAGTATTTT
TRBJ2-3 | TRBV10-3 | TRBD1 | once | CVISESRGTGKTDTQYF | TGTGTCATCAGTGAGTCGAGGGGGACAGGGAAGACAGATACGCAGTATTTT
TRBJ2-5 | TRBV6-1 | NA | NA | CASSRPGAGETQYF | TGTGCCAGCAGTCGCCCCGGGGCTGGGGAGACCCAGTACTTC
TRBJ2-2 | TRBV5-1 | NA | NA | CASSHSVTSGGELFF | TGCGCCAGCAGCCATAGCGTCACGAGCGGCGGGGAGCTGTTTTTT
TRBJ2-7 | TRBV20-1 | NA | few | CSARDRSGGMYEQYF | TGCAGTGCTAGAGATAGGAGCGGTGGGATGTACGAGCAGTACTTC
TRBJ2-3 | TRBV20-1 | NA | few | CSARARHPISAGTQYF | TGCAGTGCACGGGCCCGCCACCCCATCTCGGCAGGTACGCAGTATTTT
TRBJ1-2 | TRBV30 | NA | NA | CAWSVGRVYGYTF | TGTGCCTGGAGTGTGGGACGGGTGTATGGCTACACCTTC
TRBJ1-1 | TRBV5-1 | NA | many | CASSLGLTSGTEAFF | TGCGCCAGCAGCTTAGGCCTCACCTCGGGAACTGAAGCTTTCTTT
TRBJ2-1 | TRBV5-1 | NA | NA | CASSSRDASAIEQFF | TGCGCCAGCAGCTCGCGGGACGCTTCCGCTATTGAGCAGTTCTTC
TRBJ2-3 | TRBV18 | TRBD1 | NA | CASSSTGSTDTQYF | TGTGCCAGCTCTTCGACAGGGAGCACAGATACGCAGTATTTT
TRBJ2-7 | TRBV5-1 | TRBD2 | few | CASSLEAGVYEQYF | TGCGCCAGCAGCTTGGAGGCGGGAGTGTACGAGCAGTACTTC
TRBJ2-3 | TRBV9 | TRBD2 | few | CASSPRTSGRGDTQYF | TGTGCCAGCAGCCCCCGGACTAGCGGGAGAGGAGATACGCAGTATTTT
TRBJ2-7 | TRBV5-1 | NA | NA | CASSFSRGLSYEQYF | TGCGCCAGCAGCTTTTCCAGGGGTCTCTCCTACGAGCAGTACTTC
TRBJ1-6 | TRBV6-5 | TRBD1 | once | CASGGRGPPLHF | TGTGCCAGCGGGGGAAGGGGGCCGCCCCTCCACTTT
TRBJ2-7 | TRBV15 | NA | NA | CATSRGLTYEQYF | TGTGCCACCAGCAGGGGACTCACCTACGAGCAGTACTTC
TRBJ2-1 | TRBV10-3 | TRBD2 | NA | CAILVAGGRSYNEQFF | TGTGCCATCTTGGTAGCGGGAGGTAGATCCTACAATGAGCAGTTCTTC
TRBJ2-2 | TRBV12-3/TRBV12-4 | NA | few | CASKKSSSTGELFF | TGTGCCTCCAAAAAATCTAGCAGCACCGGGGAGCTGTTTTTT
TRBJ1-1 | TRBV7-2 | NA | NA | CASSLESGRRNTEAFF | TGTGCCAGCAGCTTGGAATCGGGACGGCGGAACACTGAAGCTTTCTTT
TRBJ1-5 | TRBV12-3/TRBV12-4 | NA | NA | CASSLLTAHQPQHF | TGTGCCAGCAGTTTATTGACAGCGCACCAGCCCCAGCATTTT
TRBJ2-4 | TRBV2 | NA | NA | CASAGASQNIQYF | TGTGCCAGTGCCGGGGCTTCCCAAAACATTCAGTACTTC
TRBJ2-7 | TRBV7-6 | TRBD2 | NA | CASSLAERDYSYEQYF | TGTGCCAGCAGCTTAGCTGAGCGGGACTATTCCTACGAGCAGTACTTC
TRBJ2-2 | TRBV12-5 | TRBD2 | NA | CASGLIAGGQVGELFF | TGTGCTAGTGGTTTGATAGCGGGAGGCCAGGTCGGGGAGCTGTTTTTT
TRBJ2-3 | TRBV7-2 | TRBD2 | few | CASSQIAGGRLNTQYF | TGTGCCAGCAGCCAGATAGCGGGAGGGCGTCTAAATACGCAGTATTTT